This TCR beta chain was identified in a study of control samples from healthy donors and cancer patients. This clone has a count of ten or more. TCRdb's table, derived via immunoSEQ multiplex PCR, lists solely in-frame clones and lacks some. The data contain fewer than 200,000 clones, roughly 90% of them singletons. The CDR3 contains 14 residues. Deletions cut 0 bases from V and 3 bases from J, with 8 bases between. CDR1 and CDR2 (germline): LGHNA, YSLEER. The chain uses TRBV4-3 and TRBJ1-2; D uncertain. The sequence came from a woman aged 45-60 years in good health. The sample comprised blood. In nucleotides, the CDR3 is TGCGCCAGCAGCCAAGAATCTGCACACTATGGCTACACCTTC. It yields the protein CASSQESAHYGYTF.